This TCR beta chain was sequenced for a study of shared clonotypes between healthy human individuals (dated by TCRdb to 2018 to 2020). A note on the overall study: Two women and three men aged 18 to 49 years were included in the cohort. Per donor, three plates each were used for CD4 naive and CD4 memory, two for CD8 naive, and one for CD8 memory. To estimate repertoire size and how much clonotype sharing occurs between individuals, the study deeply sequenced the blood TCR repertoires of 4 to 6 healthy adults. Libraries were prepared and TCR repertoires were sequenced by different laboratories using diverse techniques, in order to increase sequencing depth and limit assay-specific biases. Per donor, leukapheresis produced somewhere between about 0.9 and 9 billion PBMCs.

Inclusive of the bounding cysteine and phenylalanine, the CDR3 is 18 residues long. Only the CDR3 DNA stays, 54 bases, in frame from base 1. Donors were healthy HIV-negative adults with no recently reported acute infections or vaccinations. Every donor was a Caucasian adult residing in Nashville, Tennessee, USA. CD4+ T cells were enriched through magnetic negative selection, after which naive cells were positively selected on CD45RA and the remaining negative fraction served as the memory subset. After blood collection by leukapheresis, PBMCs were isolated using Ficoll-Histopaque density gradient centrifugation and then cryopreserved in the vapor phase of liquid nitrogen. Analytical flow cytometry was used to check the purity and quantity of each magnetically sorted T cell population. From each sorted fraction, genomic DNA was isolated and quantified by UV absorbance on a Nanodrop 2000c. Using the deep immunoSEQ assay, TCR CDR3 regions were amplified from genomic DNA by multiplex PCR. Extracted genomic DNA from each cell subset was spread evenly across all wells of several immunoSEQ 96-well plates, with each plate serving as a replicate. For sorted subsets, 200 ng of genomic DNA, equivalent to around 31,000 T cell genomes, went into each replicate PCR. Purified libraries were measured with a Qubit 3.0 fluorometer, size-checked on a Bioanalyzer 2100, and measured again with the KAPA Library Quantification kit. Every immunoSEQ 96-well plate was sequenced on a dedicated single-read 150-cycle Illumina NextSeq 550 flow cell. The original methods were these. Because only junctional sequences without quality scores were contained in the immunoSEQ output, filtering matching that applied to full-length reads could not be performed. To assign V/J genes and CDR3, sequences were annotated against IMGT germline references using PyIR, a Python wrapper for IgBLAST v1.9. Reads with weak V/J assignments (E-value above 1e-6), missing CDR3, stop codons, out-of-frame junctions, or ambiguous translated residues were removed. V3J clonotypes were defined as sequences sharing an identical inferred V gene, J gene, and CDR3 amino acid sequence. Percentage overlap between repertoires was calculated by dividing the number of shared unique clonotypes by the size of the smaller repertoire. RTK rarefaction, the Chao1 estimator, and Recon v2.1 estimates of unobserved clonotypes were used to assess repertoire richness. Generation probabilities were computed with OLGA for all TCRbeta clonotypes obtained by the gDNA method from several donors. TCRdb mirrors the immuneACCESS table, restricted to in-frame sequences. Some clones are absent from its copies; in checked studies, under half trace to an unresolved V gene, and the reason for the others is unknown. The D gene and trimming were derived from the DNA, and the V and J assignments and clone size from that table. The sample table records 2 million to 2.5 million clones; 80% to 95% of these occur just once. Roughly 0.36% of the sample lies in the top ten.

What the work shows at the level of the full study, not this receptor alone: About 5% of naive CD4, roughly 3.5% of naive CD8, about 2.5% of memory CD4, and about 0.4% of memory CD8 clonotypes were shared across a few donors. Naive subsets generally had larger estimated clonotype richness than memory subsets did. Sampling was limited to blood, and TCR repertoires in tissue likely differ from TCR repertoires in blood. Rarefaction of sorted-subset datasets indicated incomplete sequencing despite the large sequencing depth. Compared with non-shared clonotypes, the clonotypes found in all four sorted-subset donors had higher generation probabilities. The small number of donors limited the genetic and exposure-history diversity represented. Based on pairwise subsampling, the degree of clonotype sharing among donors was expected to be affected by sequencing depth.

As regards this clone: The antigen it binds to is not known. Qualities for individual bases were not recorded, and no much larger clone is one base off.

The sequence came from a man between 18 and 29 years old in good health. Some clones in this sample may be carry-over from other donors' samples. Sequences were obtained from naive CD4+ T cells from PBMCs. The cell subset or site label on this specimen signifies: CD45RA+ positively selected. Recombination linked TRBV21-1 to TRBJ1-5. TRBV21-1 is a documented pseudogene. CDR3 loop: CASSKVVFRPNSNQPQHF. Read as DNA, the sequence is TGTGCCAGCAGCAAAGTGGTCTTTCGCCCGAATAGCAATCAGCCCCAGCATTTT.